This T cell receptor beta chain was recorded in a study of monozygotic twins with inflammatory bowel disease (dated by TCRdb to about 2019). As for the study more broadly: The complete study included 28 monozygotic twin pairs: 19 IBD-discordant Danish pairs and nine German pairs, of which four were IBD-concordant and five were IBD-discordant. Each individual had, on average, about 151 000 unique TCRalpha sequences and 181 000 unique TCRbeta sequences available for analysis. Within discordant pairs, disease-associated traits were sought mainly by comparing IBD patients with their genetically identical healthy co-twins.

What the study reported, not specific to this receptor: The results gave no support for a single strong signal or clonotype linked to IBD. Repertoire similarity did not differ between concordant and discordant twins, which could be due to limited statistical power. Different T cell subtypes could not be distinguished in the analysis. IBD patients had lower TCRbeta repertoire diversity, measured by the inverse Simpson index, than their healthy co-twins. Compared with healthy twins, IBD patients shared fewer clonotypes with other individuals, and the difference was most pronounced in patients with signs of disease activity. Because patients received different immunosuppressive treatments, the repertoires may have picked up extra background noise and variability between individuals.

On this clonotype itself: No antigen is known for it.

From each donor, a roughly 2.7 ml peripheral blood sample was collected into PAXgene tubes and kept at -80 degrees C. Total RNA was isolated from whole blood with the PAXgene blood miRNA kit on an automated QIAcube, without T cell sorting. Deep TCRalpha and TCRbeta repertoire profiling with unique molecular barcoding was performed on peripheral blood of monozygotic twin pairs concordant or discordant for inflammatory bowel disease. Smoking habits were recorded for all twin pairs, and each individual was classified as a current, former or never smoker. The library was made by 5' RACE. Preparation of each TCR library used approximately 4,000 ng of total RNA. For each sample, cDNA was synthesized in eight separate reactions using SMARTScribe reverse transcriptase. Unique molecular identifiers containing a 6-nucleotide sample barcode were introduced through template switching during cDNA synthesis. Amplification of TCRalpha and TCRbeta cDNA involved two nested PCRs of about 15 and 9 cycles, and each PCR was followed by bead purification. Before amplification, the cDNA was both treated with uracil DNA-glycosylase and purified with the QIAquick PCR purification kit. The second PCR was the step at which Illumina TruSeq-compatible adapters and sample-specific barcodes were added. TapeStation and Qubit were used to check library quality and concentration, and about 5 ng of each library was pooled. Pooled libraries were sequenced on an Illumina HiSeq2500 single-index Rapid Run with 2 x 100 bp reads and custom sequencing primers. As for the original processing: MiGEC version 1.2.6 was used for UMI-based consensus assembly, which corrected PCR and sequencing errors. MiXCR version 2.1.1 was used to carry out V(D)J alignment, clonotype assembly and CDR3 extraction. Normalisation of gene usage, clonotype sharing and MAIT/NKT TCR abundance was achieved by analysing the top 1000, 10 000 and 20 000 clonotypes per sample. After downsampling to 27 000 UMIs, diversity was calculated as the inverse Simpson index using the vegan R package. Paired Mann-Whitney U tests were applied to discordant twin pairs, with Benjamini-Hochberg correction for multiple testing. After the reads were reprocessed by TCRdb, one entry was made per CDR3 protein sequence, with no DNA. Clone size and V and J calls follow TCRdb, not the original study. In this sample's table one finds 300,000 to 400,000 distinct CDR3 sequences. The ten top clones hold roughly 2% of the sample.

The CDR3 starts with the cysteine, ends with the phenylalanine, and has 12 residues. Nucleotide data are not available. The V and J genes are TRBV12-3 or TRBV12-4 and TRBJ2-3. The sequence derives from a human donor with ulcerative colitis or Crohn's disease, or a healthy co-twin of an affected twin (not recorded which). Sequencing was done on a sample of blood. Here the CDR3 is given as CASSPITDTQYF.